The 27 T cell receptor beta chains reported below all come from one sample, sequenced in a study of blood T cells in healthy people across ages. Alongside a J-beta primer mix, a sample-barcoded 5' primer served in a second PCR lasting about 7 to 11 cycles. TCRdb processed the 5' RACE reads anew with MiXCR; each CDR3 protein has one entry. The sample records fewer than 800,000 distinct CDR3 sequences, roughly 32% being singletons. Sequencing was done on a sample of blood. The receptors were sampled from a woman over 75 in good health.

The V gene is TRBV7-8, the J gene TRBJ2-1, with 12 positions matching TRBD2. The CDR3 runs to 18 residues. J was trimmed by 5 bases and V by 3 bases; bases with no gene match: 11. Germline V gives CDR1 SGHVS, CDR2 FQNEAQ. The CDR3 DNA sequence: TGTGCCAGCAGCTTTTCCCGTGCTAGCGGGGGGGCGGACAATGAGCAGTTCTTC. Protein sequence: CASSFSRASGGADNEQFF.

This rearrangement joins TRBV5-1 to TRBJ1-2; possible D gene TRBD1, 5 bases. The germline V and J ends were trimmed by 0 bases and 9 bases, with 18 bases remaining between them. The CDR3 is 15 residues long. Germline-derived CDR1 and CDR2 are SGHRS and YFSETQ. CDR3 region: CASSLEAGPTMSYTF. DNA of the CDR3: TGCGCCAGCAGCTTGGAGGCAGGGCCCACTATGAGCTACACCTTC.

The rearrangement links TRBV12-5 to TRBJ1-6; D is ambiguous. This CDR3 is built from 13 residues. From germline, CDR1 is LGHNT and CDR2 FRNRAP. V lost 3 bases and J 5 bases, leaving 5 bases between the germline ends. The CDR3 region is CASGLTHNSPLHF. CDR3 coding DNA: TGTGCTAGTGGTTTAACCCATAATTCACCCCTCCACTTT.

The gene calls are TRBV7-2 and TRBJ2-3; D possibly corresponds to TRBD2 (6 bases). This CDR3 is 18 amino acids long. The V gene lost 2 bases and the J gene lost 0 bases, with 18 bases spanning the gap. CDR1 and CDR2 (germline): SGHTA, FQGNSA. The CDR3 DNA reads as TGTGCCAGCAGCTTACCCCAAGAACCCCGGGGGAGCACAGATACGCAGTATTTT. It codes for CASSLPQEPRGSTDTQYF.

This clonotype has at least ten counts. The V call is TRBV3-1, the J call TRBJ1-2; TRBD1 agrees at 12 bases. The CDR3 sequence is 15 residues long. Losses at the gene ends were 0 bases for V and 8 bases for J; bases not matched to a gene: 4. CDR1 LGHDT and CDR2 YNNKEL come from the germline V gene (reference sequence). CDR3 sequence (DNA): TGTGCCAGCAGCCAAGATGGGGACAGGGGGCGCGGCTACACCTTC. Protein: CASSQDGDRGRGYTF.

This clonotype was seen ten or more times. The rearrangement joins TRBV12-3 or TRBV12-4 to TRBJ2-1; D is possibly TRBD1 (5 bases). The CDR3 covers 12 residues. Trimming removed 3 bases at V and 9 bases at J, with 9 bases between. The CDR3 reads CASSFGAGEQFF. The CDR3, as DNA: TGTGCCAGCAGTTTTGGGGCTGGTGAGCAGTTCTTC.

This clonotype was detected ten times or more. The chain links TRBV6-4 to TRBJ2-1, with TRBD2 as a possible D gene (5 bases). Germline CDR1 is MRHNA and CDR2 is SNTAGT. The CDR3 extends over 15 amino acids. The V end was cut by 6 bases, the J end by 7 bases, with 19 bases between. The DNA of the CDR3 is TGTGCCAGCAGCTCGGAGTGGGGAGCTCATAATGAGCAGTTCTTC. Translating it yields CASSSEWGAHNEQFF.

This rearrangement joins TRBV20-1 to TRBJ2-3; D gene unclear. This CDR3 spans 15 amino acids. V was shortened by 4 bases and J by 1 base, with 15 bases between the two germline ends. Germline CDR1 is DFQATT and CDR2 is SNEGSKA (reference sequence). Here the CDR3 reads CSAKGLLIGTDTQYF. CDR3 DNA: TGCAGTGCTAAGGGCCTATTGATCGGCACAGATACGCAGTATTTT.

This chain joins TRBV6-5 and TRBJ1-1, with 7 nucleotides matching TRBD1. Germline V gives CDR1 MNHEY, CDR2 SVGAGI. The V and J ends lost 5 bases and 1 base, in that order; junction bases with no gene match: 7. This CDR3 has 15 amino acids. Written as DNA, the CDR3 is TGTGCCAGCAGTACTCCGGGACAGCAGAACACTGAAGCTTTCTTT. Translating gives CASSTPGQQNTEAFF.

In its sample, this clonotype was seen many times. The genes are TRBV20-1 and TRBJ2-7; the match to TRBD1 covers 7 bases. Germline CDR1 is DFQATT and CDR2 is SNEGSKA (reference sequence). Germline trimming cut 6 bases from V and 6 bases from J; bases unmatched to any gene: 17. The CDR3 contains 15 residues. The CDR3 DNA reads TGCAGTGCCGGTACGAGCCTTAGGACAGGACTCGAGCAGTACTTC. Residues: CSAGTSLRTGLEQYF.

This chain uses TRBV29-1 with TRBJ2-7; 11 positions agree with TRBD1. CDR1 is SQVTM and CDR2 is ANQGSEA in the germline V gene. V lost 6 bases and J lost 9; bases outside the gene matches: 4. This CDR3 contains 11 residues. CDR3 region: CSVGQGARQYF. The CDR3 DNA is TGCAGCGTCGGACAGGGGGCGAGGCAGTACTTC.

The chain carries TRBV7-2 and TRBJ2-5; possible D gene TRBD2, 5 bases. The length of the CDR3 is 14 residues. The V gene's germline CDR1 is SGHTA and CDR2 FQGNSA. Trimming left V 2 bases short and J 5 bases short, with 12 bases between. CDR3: CASSLWGVVETQYF. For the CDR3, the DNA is TGTGCCAGCAGCTTATGGGGAGTAGTGGAGACCCAGTACTTC.

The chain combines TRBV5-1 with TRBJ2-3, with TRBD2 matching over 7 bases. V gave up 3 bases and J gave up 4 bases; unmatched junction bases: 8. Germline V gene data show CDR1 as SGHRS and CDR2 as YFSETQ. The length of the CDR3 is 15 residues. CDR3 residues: CASSWGGPGADTQYF. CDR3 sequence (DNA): TGCGCCAGCAGCTGGGGGGGACCTGGCGCAGATACGCAGTATTTT.

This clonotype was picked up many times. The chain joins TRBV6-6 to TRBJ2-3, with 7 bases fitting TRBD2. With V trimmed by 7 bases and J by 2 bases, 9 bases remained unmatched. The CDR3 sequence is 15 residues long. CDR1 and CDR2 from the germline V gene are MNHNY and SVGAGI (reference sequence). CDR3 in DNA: TGTGCCAGCATACCCGGGGGGTTCTCCACAGATACGCAGTATTTT. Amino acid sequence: CASIPGGFSTDTQYF.

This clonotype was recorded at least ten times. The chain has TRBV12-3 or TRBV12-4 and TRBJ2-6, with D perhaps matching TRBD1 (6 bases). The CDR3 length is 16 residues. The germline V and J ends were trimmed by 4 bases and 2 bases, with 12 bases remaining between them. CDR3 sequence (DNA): TGTGCCAGCAGTTCGCGCAGGGGTGCTGGGGCCAACGTCCTGACTTTC. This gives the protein CASSSRRGAGANVLTF.

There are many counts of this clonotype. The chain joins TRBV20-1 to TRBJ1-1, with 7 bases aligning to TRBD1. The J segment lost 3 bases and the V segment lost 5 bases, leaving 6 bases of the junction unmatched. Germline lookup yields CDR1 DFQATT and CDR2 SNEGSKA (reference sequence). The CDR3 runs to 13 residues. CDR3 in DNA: TGCAGTGCTGGCGGACAGGCTTACACTGAAGCTTTCTTT. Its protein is CSAGGQAYTEAFF.

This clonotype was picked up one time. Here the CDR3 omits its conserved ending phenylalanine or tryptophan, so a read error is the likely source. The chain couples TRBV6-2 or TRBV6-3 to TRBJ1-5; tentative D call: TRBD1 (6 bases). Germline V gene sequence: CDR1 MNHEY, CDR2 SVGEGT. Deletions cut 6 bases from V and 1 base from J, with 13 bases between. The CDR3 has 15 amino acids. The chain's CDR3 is CASSPGTRSNQPQHV. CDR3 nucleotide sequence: TGTGCCAGCAGCCCCGGGACAAGGAGCAATCAGCCCCAGCATGTT.

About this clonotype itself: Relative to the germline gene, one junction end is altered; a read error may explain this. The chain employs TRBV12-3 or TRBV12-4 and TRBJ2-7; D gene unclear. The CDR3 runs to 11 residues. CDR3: CASSTGYVQYF. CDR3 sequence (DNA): TGTGCCAGCAGTACGGGTTACGTGCAGTACTTC.

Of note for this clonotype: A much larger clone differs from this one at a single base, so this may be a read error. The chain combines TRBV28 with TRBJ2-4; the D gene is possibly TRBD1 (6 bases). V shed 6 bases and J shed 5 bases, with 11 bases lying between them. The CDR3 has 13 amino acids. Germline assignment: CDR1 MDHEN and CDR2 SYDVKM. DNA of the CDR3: TGTGCCAGCAGGTTTGGGGGCGAAAACATTCAGTACTTC. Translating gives CASRFGGENIQYF. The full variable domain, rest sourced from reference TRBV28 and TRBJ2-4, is DVKVTQSSRYLVKRTGEKVFLECVQDMDHENMFWYRQDPGLGLRLIYFSYDVKMKEKGDIPEGYSVSREKKERFSLILESASTNQTSMYLCASRFGGENIQYFGAGTRLSVL.

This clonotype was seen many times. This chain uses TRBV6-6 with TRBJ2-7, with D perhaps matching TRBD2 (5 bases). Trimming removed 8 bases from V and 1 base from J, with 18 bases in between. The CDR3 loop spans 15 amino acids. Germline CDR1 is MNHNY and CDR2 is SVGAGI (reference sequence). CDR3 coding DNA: TGTGCCAGCTCGAATCGGGTTGGCGGGTCCTACGAGCAGTACTTC. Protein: CASSNRVGGSYEQYF.

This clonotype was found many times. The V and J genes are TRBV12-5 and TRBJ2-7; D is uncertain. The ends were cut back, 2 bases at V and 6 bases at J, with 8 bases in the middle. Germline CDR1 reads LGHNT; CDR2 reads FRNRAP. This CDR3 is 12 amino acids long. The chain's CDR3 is CASGLPLGEQYF. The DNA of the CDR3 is TGTGCTAGTGGTTTGCCCCTGGGCGAGCAGTACTTC.

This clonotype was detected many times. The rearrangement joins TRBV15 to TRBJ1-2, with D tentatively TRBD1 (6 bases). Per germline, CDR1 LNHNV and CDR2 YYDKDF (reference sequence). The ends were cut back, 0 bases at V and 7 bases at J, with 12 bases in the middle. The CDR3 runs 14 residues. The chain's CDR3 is CATSRDRGIAGYTF. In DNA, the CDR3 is TGTGCCACCAGCAGAGACAGGGGTATCGCTGGCTACACCTTC.

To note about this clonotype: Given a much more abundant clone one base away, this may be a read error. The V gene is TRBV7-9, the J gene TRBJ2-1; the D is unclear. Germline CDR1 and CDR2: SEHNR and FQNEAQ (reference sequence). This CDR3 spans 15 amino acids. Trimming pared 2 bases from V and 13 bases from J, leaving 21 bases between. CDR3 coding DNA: TGTGCCAGCAGCTTATCAGTAACGGTCCAAGAGACCCAGTTCTTC. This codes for CASSLSVTVQETQFF.

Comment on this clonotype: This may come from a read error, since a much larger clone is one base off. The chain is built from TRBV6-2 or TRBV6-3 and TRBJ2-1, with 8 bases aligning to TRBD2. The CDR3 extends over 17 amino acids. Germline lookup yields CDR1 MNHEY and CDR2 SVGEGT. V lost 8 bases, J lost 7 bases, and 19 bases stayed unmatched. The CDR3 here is CASGSSPGGIYPNEQFF. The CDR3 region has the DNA TGTGCCAGCGGTTCCTCCCCGGGGGGGATATATCCTAATGAGCAGTTCTTC.

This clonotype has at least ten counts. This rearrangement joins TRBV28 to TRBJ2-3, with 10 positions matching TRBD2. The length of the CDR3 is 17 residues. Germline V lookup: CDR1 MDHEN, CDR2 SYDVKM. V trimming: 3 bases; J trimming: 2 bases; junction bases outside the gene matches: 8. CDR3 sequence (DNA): TGTGCCAGCAGTTTGTTCCTAGCGGGAGACCTCACAGATACGCAGTATTTT. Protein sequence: CASSLFLAGDLTDTQYF.

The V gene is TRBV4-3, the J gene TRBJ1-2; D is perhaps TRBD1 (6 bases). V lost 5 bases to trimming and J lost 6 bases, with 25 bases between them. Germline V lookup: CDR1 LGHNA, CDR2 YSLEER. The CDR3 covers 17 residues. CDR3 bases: TGCGCCAGCAGCTTTCGACTCTCGGGGGCAGGGGTGAATGGCTACACCTTC. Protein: CASSFRLSGAGVNGYTF.

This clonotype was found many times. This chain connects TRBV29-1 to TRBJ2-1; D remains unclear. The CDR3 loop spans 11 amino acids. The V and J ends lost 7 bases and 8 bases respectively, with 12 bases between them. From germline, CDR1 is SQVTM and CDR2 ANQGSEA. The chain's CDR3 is CSASFIHEQFF. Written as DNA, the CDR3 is TGCAGCGCCTCTTTCATCCATGAGCAGTTCTTC.